This T cell receptor (beta chain) derives from a study of cytomegalovirus exposure and HLA in healthy donors. Study in general: From donors who were HLA-typed, an early data release held about 85 million unique TCRs. Findings of the study overall: Later work showed greater clonal expansion in HLA-associated TCR beta chains than in equally common others. Segments of the TCR beta V type were, in most cases, productive about 87% or about 30% of the time in an earlier analysis.

This clone is a singleton in its sample. As yet, its antigen is unknown. The CDR3 sequence is 15 residues long. Trimming removed 5 bases from V and 0 bases from J, with 12 bases in between. Germline values: CDR1 SGHDT, CDR2 YYEEEE. 13 Jbeta primers and 60 Vbeta primers were used for the PCR. Sequencing was performed with immunoSEQ multiplex PCR; in TCRdb, only in-frame clones are kept and a portion is missing. The profile shows 200,000 to 250,000 clones, approximately 80% of them singletons. The chain is built from TRBV5-6 and TRBJ1-3; D is unclear. The receptor's source is a girl aged 2 to 10 in good health and CMV-seronegative. Sequencing used PBMCs. The CDR3 loop is CASSAMASSGNTIYF. CDR3 sequence (DNA): TGTGCCAGCAGTGCCATGGCCAGCTCTGGAAACACCATATATTTT.